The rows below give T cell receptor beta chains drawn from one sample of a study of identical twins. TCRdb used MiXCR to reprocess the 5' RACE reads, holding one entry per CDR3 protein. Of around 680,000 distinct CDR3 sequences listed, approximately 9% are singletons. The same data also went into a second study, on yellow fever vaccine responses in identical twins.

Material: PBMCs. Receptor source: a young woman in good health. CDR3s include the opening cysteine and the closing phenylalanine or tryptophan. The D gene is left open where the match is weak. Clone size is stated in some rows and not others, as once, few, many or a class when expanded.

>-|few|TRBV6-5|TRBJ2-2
TGTGCCAGCAGTTACTCTTTGGTCACCGGGGAGCTGTTTTTT
CASSYSLVTGELFF
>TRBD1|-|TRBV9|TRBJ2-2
TGTGCCAGCAGCACCACAGGGGGCGGGAGAACCGGGGAGCTGTTTTTT
CASSTTGGGRTGELFF
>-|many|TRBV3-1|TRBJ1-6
TGTGCCAGCAGCCAAGGGCAGCCGAGCTCCTATAATTCACCCCTCCACTTT
CASSQGQPSSYNSPLHF
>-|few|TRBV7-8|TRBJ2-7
TGTGCCAGCAGCTTCAGTCAGATCTTCTACGAGCAGTACTTC
CASSFSQIFYEQYF
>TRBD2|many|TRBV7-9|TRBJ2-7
TGTGCCAGCAGCCTGGGACTAGCGAGGGGGCAGTACTTC
CASSLGLARGQYF
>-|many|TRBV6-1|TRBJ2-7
TGTGCCAGTCGACAGTCCTCGTACTACGAGCAGTACTTC
CASRQSSYYEQYF
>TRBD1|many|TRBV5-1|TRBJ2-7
TGCGCCAGCAGCCCAAAGGCGACAGGGGGTTCCTACGAGCAGTACTTC
CASSPKATGGSYEQYF
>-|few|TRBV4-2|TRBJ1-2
TGTGCCAGCAGCCAAGAGGGGCAGGGGTACGGCGGCTACACCTTC
CASSQEGQGYGGYTF
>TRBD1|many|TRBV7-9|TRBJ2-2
TGTGCCAGCAGCTCGCGGACAGGGAAGACCGGGGAGCTGTTTTTT
CASSSRTGKTGELFF
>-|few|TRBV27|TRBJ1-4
TGTGCCAGCAGTTTAGGCGCCGGGCCGGCAACTAATGAAAAACTGTTTTTT
CASSLGAGPATNEKLFF